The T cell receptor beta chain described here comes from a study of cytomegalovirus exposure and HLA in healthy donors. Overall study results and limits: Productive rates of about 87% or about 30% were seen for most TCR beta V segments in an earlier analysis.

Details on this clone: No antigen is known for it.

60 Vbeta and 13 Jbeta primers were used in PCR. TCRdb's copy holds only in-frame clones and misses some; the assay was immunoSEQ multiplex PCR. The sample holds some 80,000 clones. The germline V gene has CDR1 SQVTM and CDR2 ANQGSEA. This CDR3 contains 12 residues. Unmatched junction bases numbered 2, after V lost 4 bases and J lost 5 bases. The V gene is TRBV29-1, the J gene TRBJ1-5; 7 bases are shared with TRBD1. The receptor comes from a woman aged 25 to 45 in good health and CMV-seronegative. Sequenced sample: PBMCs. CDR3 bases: TGCAGCGTTGGAGACAGGGATCAGCCCCAGCATTTT. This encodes CSVGDRDQPQHF.